This T cell receptor beta chain came from a study of blood T cell repertoires in COVID-19. As for the study in general: Donors in the United States, Italy and Spain gave samples during acute or convalescent COVID-19.

As processed by the authors: Researchers report that nucleated cell counts were estimated from reference gene primer amplification. Repertoires were generated with immunoSEQ multiplex PCR, while TCRdb's copy carries only in-frame clones and drops some. V and J calls plus clone size are reproduced from that table; the DNA served to infer D and trimming. The top ten hold about 7.1% of the sample, which has 59,000 or so clones, over 75% seen once. With V trimmed by 7 bases and J by 0 bases, 9 bases remained unmatched. Germline lookup yields CDR1 MNHNY and CDR2 SVGAGI (reference sequence). The length of the CDR3 is 16 residues. This clone occurred once.

This TCR came from a man between 60 and 70 years old with acute or convalescent COVID-19. The chain joins TRBV6-6 to TRBJ2-1, with 7 positions matching TRBD1. Sequencing was done on a sample of peripheral blood. CDR3 sequence (DNA): TGTGCCAGCAAAACACAGGGGTCCGGCTCCTACAATGAGCAGTTCTTC. Amino acid sequence: CASKTQGSGSYNEQFF.